This T cell receptor beta chain was sequenced in a study of T cells in Graves' hyperthyroidism and ophthalmopathy. Background on the study: Peripheral blood collection took place at initial diagnosis, before any treatment. General observations from the study: Blood shared most expanded thyroid clonotypes above 0.001.

On this clonotype itself: Its antigen is still unknown.

What was amplified from RNA transcripts were TCR beta CDR3 regions. TCR CDR3 regions were first amplified by RT-PCR with HTBI primers. TCRdb re-called the multiplex PCR reads with MiXCR, one entry per CDR3 protein. This repertoire shows 500,000 to 550,000 distinct CDR3 sequences, more than 20% found once; its top ten account for approximately 25%. Patients aged 18 to 65 had newly diagnosed hyperthyroidism lasting under 2 months. The CDR3 length is 16 residues. V lost 6 bases to trimming and J lost 1 base, with 16 bases between them. Germline assignment: CDR1 SGHAT and CDR2 FQDESV (reference sequence).

The specimen sequenced was blood. The chain uses TRBV11-1 and TRBJ1-3; D unresolved. The receptor was isolated from a man between 18 and 29 years old with Graves' hyperthyroidism. CDR3 in amino acids: CASRFLGRRSGNTIYF. The CDR3 DNA is TGTGCCAGCAGGTTTCTGGGCCGACGTTCTGGAAACACCATATATTTT.